One and the same sample provided the 23 T cell receptor beta chains below, sequenced in a study of blood T cell repertoires in COVID-19. Assay: immunoSEQ multiplex PCR; the TCRdb copy retains only in-frame clones and omits some. Of about 200,000 clones in the sample, 89% were seen once. Sequencing was performed on peripheral blood. The receptors originated from a woman between 35 and 50 years old with acute or convalescent COVID-19.

This rearrangement joins TRBV5-6 to TRBJ2-5, with a possible D match to TRBD2 (6 bases). Germline V gene sequence: CDR1 SGHDT, CDR2 YYEEEE. The V and J ends lost 1 base and 4 bases respectively, with 14 bases between them. This CDR3 has 15 residues. DNA for the CDR3: TGTGCCAGCAGCTTGCGTCAGGGAGCGGGAGAGACCCAGTACTTC. Its protein product is CASSLRQGAGETQYF.

This rearrangement joins TRBV9 to TRBJ1-2; tentatively, D is TRBD1 (5 bases). V lost 4 bases, J lost 4 bases, and 14 bases lay in between. In germline, CDR1 is SGDLS, CDR2 YYNGEE. The CDR3 is made up of 14 amino acids. The CDR3 spells CASSPERRVYGYTF. CDR3 nucleotides: TGTGCCAGCAGCCCAGAACGCAGGGTCTATGGCTACACCTTC. The entire variable domain, with the rest obtained from reference TRBV9 and TRBJ1-2, is as follows: DSGVTQTPKHLITATGQRVTLRCSPRSGDLSVYWYQQSLDQGLQFLIQYYNGEERAKGNILERFSAQQFPDLHSELNLSSLELGDSALYFCASSPERRVYGYTFGSGTRLTVV.

This chain links TRBV6-6 with TRBJ2-7, with 8 bases aligning to TRBD1. CDR3 length: 13 amino acids. V shed 5 bases, J shed 4 bases, and the junction held 4 bases outside the gene matches. Germline V CDR1 and CDR2: MNHNY, SVGAGI (reference sequence). CDR3 in amino acids: CASSRTGSYEQYV. CDR3 DNA: TGTGCCAGCAGTCGGACAGGGTCTTACGAGCAGTACGTC.

This chain connects TRBV24-1 to TRBJ2-2; maybe TRBD2 (5 bases). Looked up from germline, CDR1 is KGHDR and CDR2 is SFDVKD. Trimming took 6 bases from V and 2 from J, leaving 9 bases between them. This CDR3 comprises 14 residues. The CDR3 sequence: CATSSGRNTGELFF. CDR3 coding DNA: TGTGCCACCAGTTCGGGGAGAAACACCGGGGAGCTGTTTTTT.

The rearrangement links TRBV24-1 to TRBJ2-3; D is perhaps TRBD2 (5 bases). Trimming cost V 0 bases and J 2 bases, with 8 bases left between them. The germline CDR1 and CDR2 sequences are KGHDR and SFDVKD. The CDR3 totals 15 residues. The CDR3: CATSDLQRNTDTQYF. The CDR3, as DNA: TGTGCCACCAGTGATTTGCAGCGGAACACAGATACGCAGTATTTT.

V usage is TRBV18 and J usage is TRBJ1-5; 7 bases map to TRBD1. The CDR3 sequence is 15 residues long. V lost 3 bases and J lost 6; bases outside the gene matches: 8. CDR1 KGHSH and CDR2 LQKENI come from the germline V gene. Here the CDR3 reads CASSPRQGMSQPQHF. In DNA, the CDR3 is TGTGCCAGCTCACCTAGACAGGGAATGAGTCAGCCCCAGCATTTT.

This chain links TRBV10-3 with TRBJ1-6; D call uncertain. CDR1 ENHRY and CDR2 SYGVKD come from the germline V gene. Trimming removed 10 bases at V and 5 bases at J, with 12 bases between. The length of the CDR3 is 13 residues. The DNA of the CDR3 is TGTGCCAGCGTCGGCCAGGATAATTCACCCCTCCACTTT. Translating it yields CASVGQDNSPLHF.

The chain recombines TRBV13 with TRBJ2-3, with 9 positions matching TRBD2. J lost 2 bases, V lost 4 bases, and 10 bases had no gene match. Germline loops: CDR1 PRHDT, CDR2 FYEKMQ (reference sequence). The CDR3 contains 17 residues. CDR3 nucleotide sequence: TGTGCCAGCAGCTGGCGGGCAGCGGGGGGATACACAGATACGCAGTATTTT. This sequence encodes CASSWRAAGGYTDTQYF.

This chain joins TRBV2 and TRBJ1-1; D is possibly TRBD1 (5 bases). Germline loops: CDR1 SNHLY, CDR2 FYNNEI. Trimming stripped 5 bases from V and 4 bases from J, with 14 bases between. The length of the CDR3 is 14 residues. The CDR3 DNA follows: TGTGCCAGCAGTCCTCGGGGCGGGGGCACTGAAGCTTTCTTT. This sequence encodes CASSPRGGGTEAFF.

The chain carries TRBV5-1 and TRBJ1-5; 9 nucleotides line up with TRBD1. The CDR3 is 14 residues long. In germline, CDR1 is SGHRS, CDR2 YFSETQ. J gave up 10 bases and V 0 bases, and 5 bases lay outside the gene matches. The CDR3 region has the DNA TGCGCCAGCAGCTTGGGACAGGGGGTAAGCCCCCAGCATTTT. Protein sequence: CASSLGQGVSPQHF.

Written as DNA, the CDR3 is TGTGCCAGCAGCTCTATTGACAGGGATCCATATAGCAATCAGCCCCAGCATTTT. Translating it yields CASSSIDRDPYSNQPQHF. The chain combines TRBV7-9 with TRBJ1-5; 7 positions match TRBD1. Germline CDR1 SEHNR, CDR2 FQNEAQ (reference sequence). With V trimmed by 4 bases and J by 0 bases, 12 bases remained unmatched. The CDR3 is 18 residues long.

The gene calls are TRBV19 and TRBJ2-6, with D possibly matching TRBD2 (6 bases). The CDR3 contains 17 residues. Germline assignment: CDR1 LNHDA and CDR2 SQIVND (reference sequence). V was shortened by 6 bases and J by 0 bases, with 15 bases between the two germline ends. The DNA for the CDR3 is TGTGCCAGTAGGAGACGGGGGTCACACTCTGGGGCCAACGTCCTGACTTTC. Amino acid sequence: CASRRRGSHSGANVLTF.

The CDR3 region is CASSQRDRGLSGELFF. The DNA of the CDR3 is TGTGCCAGCAGCCAGCGGGACAGGGGGCTCTCCGGGGAGCTGTTTTTT. The rearrangement uses TRBV11-2 and TRBJ2-2; TRBD1 agrees at 12 bases. V was pared by 5 bases and J by 6 bases, with 7 bases of the junction left unmatched. The CDR3 has 16 amino acids. The germline CDR1 and CDR2 sequences are SGHAT and FQNNGV.

This chain uses TRBV24-1 with TRBJ2-7; 13 bases are shared with TRBD2. Germline CDR1 KGHDR, CDR2 SFDVKD. CDR3 length: 19 residues. The V gene end was trimmed by 7 bases and the J gene end by 2 bases; junction bases not matched to a gene: 16. Here the CDR3 reads CATRSQFTLTSGGTYEQYV. The CDR3 coding sequence is TGTGCCACCAGATCCCAATTTACCTTGACTAGCGGGGGGACCTACGAGCAGTACGTC.

The chain couples TRBV6-4 to TRBJ1-5, with 9 bases aligning to TRBD1. CDR1 and CDR2 (germline): MRHNA, SNTAGT. The V gene end was trimmed by 2 bases and the J gene end by 0 bases; junction bases not matched to a gene: 11. The CDR3 is 19 residues long. The CDR3 coding sequence is TGTGCCAGCAGTGACCCGTCCCGGGACAGGGTAGATAGCAATCAGCCCCAGCATTTT. Its translation: CASSDPSRDRVDSNQPQHF.

This rearrangement joins TRBV5-1 to TRBJ2-3; 11 positions match TRBD2. The V gene end was trimmed by 3 bases and the J gene end by 5 bases; junction bases not matched to a gene: 5. The CDR3 is made up of 15 amino acids. CDR1 is SGHRS, CDR2 YFSETQ, per germline. The CDR3 region has the DNA TGCGCCAGCAGCTCCGGGACTAGCGGTGGAGATACGCAGTATTTT. It yields the protein CASSSGTSGGDTQYF.

The chain joins TRBV28 to TRBJ1-4; tentative D call: TRBD1 (5 bases). V lost 8 bases to trimming and J lost 8 bases, with 21 bases between them. The CDR3 loop spans 15 amino acids. Per the germline V gene, CDR1 is MDHEN and CDR2 is SYDVKM. This CDR3 reads CASLSQGGFGEKLFF. Written as DNA, the CDR3 is TGTGCCAGCCTAAGTCAGGGAGGTTTTGGGGAAAAACTGTTTTTT.

The CDR3: CASSLGRQNEAFF. The CDR3 DNA sequence: TGTGCCAGCAGCTTGGGCCGACAGAATGAAGCTTTCTTT. The rearrangement joins TRBV7-2 to TRBJ1-1; D may be TRBD1 (5 bases). Germline V gene lookup returns CDR1 SGHTA and CDR2 FQGNSA. This CDR3 contains 13 residues. V was shortened by 3 bases and J by 7 bases, with 12 bases between the two germline ends.

This clone was observed a single time. The J gene is TRBJ1-6, the V gene TRBV5-1, with TRBD1 matching over 9 bases. Unmatched junction bases numbered 11, after V lost 4 bases and J lost 9 bases. The CDR3 loop spans 16 amino acids. Germline-derived CDR1 and CDR2 are SGHRS and YFSETQ. The CDR3 coding sequence is TGCGCCAGCAGCCGGGACAGGGAGGGGGGTAGTTCACCCCTCCACTTT. Translating it yields CASSRDREGGSSPLHF.

The CDR3 loop reads CASSLNGEKLFF. The CDR3 DNA sequence: TGTGCCAGCAGTTTAAACGGTGAAAAACTGTTTTTT. The V and J genes are TRBV12-3 or TRBV12-4 and TRBJ1-4; D remains unclear. V was cut by 2 bases and J by 7 bases, with 5 bases left in between. This CDR3 is built from 12 residues.

The V and J genes are TRBV4-1 and TRBJ2-2; perhaps TRBD1 as D (5 bases). Germline loops: CDR1 MGHRA, CDR2 YSYEKL. This CDR3 spans 14 amino acids. V gave up 3 bases and J gave up 4 bases, with 9 bases separating them. The CDR3 protein is CASSQDITTGELFF. The CDR3 bases are TGCGCCAGCAGCCAGGACATCACCACCGGGGAGCTGTTTTTT.

This sequence joins TRBV2 and TRBJ1-1; D unclear. This CDR3 is 13 amino acids long. Trimming removed 2 bases at V and 3 bases at J, with 7 bases between. Per germline, CDR1 SNHLY and CDR2 FYNNEI. The CDR3 reads CASSERGYTEAFF. CDR3 sequence (DNA): TGTGCCAGCAGTGAACGGGGTTACACTGAAGCTTTCTTT. The full variable domain, rest sourced from reference TRBV2 and TRBJ1-1, is EPEVTQTPSHQVTQMGQEVILRCVPISNHLYFYWYRQILGQKVEFLVSFYNNEISEKSEIFDDQFSVERPDGSNFTLKIRSTKLEDSAMYFCASSERGYTEAFFGQGTRLTVV.

The J gene is TRBJ2-6, the V gene TRBV18; weak D call: TRBD2 (5 bases). The CDR3 has 17 amino acids. Trimming left V 4 bases short and J 1 base short, with 14 bases between. The germline gives CDR1 KGHSH, CDR2 LQKENI. This CDR3 reads CASSLSGSGSGANVLTF. The DNA for the CDR3 is TGTGCCAGCTCACTCTCGGGATCAGGTTCTGGGGCCAACGTCCTGACTTTC. The complete variable domain, with remaining parts taken from reference TRBV18 and TRBJ2-6, reads NAGVMQNPRHLVRRRGQEARLRCSPMKGHSHVYWYRQLPEEGLKFMVYLQKENIIDESGMPKERFSAEFPKEGPSILRIQQVVRGDSAAYFCASSLSGSGSGANVLTFGAGSRLTVL.